This T cell receptor (beta chain) was profiled in a study of T cell repertoires in cytomegalovirus infection. Study overall: It was the public TCR beta signatures that indicated both CMV infection and matching HLA type. Study results and caveats: Accumulated public TCR beta family frequency recognized individuals carrying CMV together with the relevant HLA.

TCRdb redid the calling of the reads with MiXCR, one entry per CDR3 protein. This table holds roughly 720,000 distinct CDR3 sequences, about a third found once. Concerning this clonotype: Its antigen remains unidentified.

Material for sequencing was PBMCs. This clonotype was sampled from a human donor in good health (CMV status not recorded). Some clones in this sample may be carry-over from other donors' samples.

The CDR3 DNA sequence: TGTGCCAGCAGTTTGAGCGGGACGGTCGAGACCCAGTACTTC. Encoded protein: CASSLSGTVETQYF. This rearrangement joins TRBV12-3 or TRBV12-4 to TRBJ2-5; TRBD2 agrees at 7 bases. This CDR3 comprises 14 residues. The V segment lost 3 bases and the J segment 5 bases; nucleotides outside the gene matches: 6.